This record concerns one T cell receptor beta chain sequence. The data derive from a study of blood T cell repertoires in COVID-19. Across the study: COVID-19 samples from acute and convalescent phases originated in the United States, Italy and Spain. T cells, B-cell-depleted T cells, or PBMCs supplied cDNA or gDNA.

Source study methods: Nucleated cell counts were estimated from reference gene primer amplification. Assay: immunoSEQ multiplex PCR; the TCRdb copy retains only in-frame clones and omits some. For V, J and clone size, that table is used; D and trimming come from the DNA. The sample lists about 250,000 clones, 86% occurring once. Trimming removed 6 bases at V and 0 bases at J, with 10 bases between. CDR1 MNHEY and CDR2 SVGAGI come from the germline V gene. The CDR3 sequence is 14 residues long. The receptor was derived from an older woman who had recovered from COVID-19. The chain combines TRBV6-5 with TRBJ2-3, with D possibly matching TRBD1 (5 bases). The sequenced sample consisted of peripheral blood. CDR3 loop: CASSGHTSTDTQYF. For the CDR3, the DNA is TGTGCCAGCAGCGGACACACTAGCACAGATACGCAGTATTTT.